Below are 8 T cell receptor beta chains sequenced from a single sample in a study of T cell responses to AZD1222 COVID-19 vaccine. Libraries were prepared by immunoSEQ multiplex PCR; TCRdb keeps only in-frame clonotypes and omits some of them. This sample has 250,000 to 300,000 clones, with about 94% found just once. Sequences were derived from peripheral blood, sampled 28 days after the second AZD1222 dose. These receptors originate from an adult who received the AZD1222 COVID-19 vaccine.

The chain employs TRBV2 and TRBJ1-1; 7 positions agree with TRBD1. Germline V gene lookup returns CDR1 SNHLY and CDR2 FYNNEI. The trim removed 2 bases at V and 8 bases at J, leaving 11 bases unmatched. This CDR3 comprises 15 residues. The chain's CDR3 is CASSEPKWTGSEAFF. Written as DNA, the CDR3 is TGTGCCAGCAGTGAACCTAAGTGGACAGGTTCAGAAGCTTTCTTT.

The chain has TRBV4-1 and TRBJ1-5; D gene uncertain. V lost 4 bases and J lost 0, with 10 bases in between. CDR1 MGHRA and CDR2 YSYEKL come from the germline V gene. The CDR3 length is 15 residues. In DNA, the CDR3 is TGCGCCAGCAGCCTTGGGATTTATAGCAATCAGCCCCAGCATTTT. It codes for CASSLGIYSNQPQHF.

The CDR3 bases are TGTGCCAGCCTCGACGGGGGTCGGCATTTT. Protein: CASLDGGRHF. The chain is built from TRBV2 and TRBJ1-5, with D perhaps matching TRBD1 (5 bases). V gave up 8 bases and J gave up 15 bases, with 14 bases separating them. CDR3 length: 10 residues. Per the germline V gene, CDR1 is SNHLY and CDR2 is FYNNEI. The variable domain in full, with the rest retrieved from reference TRBV2 and TRBJ1-5, is EPEVTQTPSHQVTQMGQEVILRCVPISNHLYFYWYRQILGQKVEFLVSFYNNEISEKSEIFDDQFSVERPDGSNFTLKIRSTKLEDSAMYFCASLDGGRHFGDGTRLSIL.

CDR3 sequence: CAISSGGSFSYEQYF. The DNA of the CDR3 is TGTGCCATCAGCTCCGGGGGGTCGTTCTCCTACGAGCAGTACTTC. This chain joins TRBV10-3 and TRBJ2-7; 7 positions match TRBD2. V gave up 6 bases and J gave up 0 bases; unmatched junction bases: 8. Germline V gene lookup returns CDR1 ENHRY and CDR2 SYGVKD. The CDR3 is 15 amino acids.

This rearrangement joins TRBV18 to TRBJ2-3; D not resolved. The germline V and J ends were trimmed by 0 bases and 1 base, with 5 bases remaining between them. The CDR3 sequence is 14 residues long. CDR1 and CDR2 from the germline V gene are KGHSH and LQKENI. Here the CDR3 reads CASSPPTGTDTQYF. CDR3 sequence (DNA): TGTGCCAGCTCACCACCCACGGGCACAGATACGCAGTATTTT.

This chain uses TRBV5-1 with TRBJ2-7; 7 positions agree with TRBD2. The CDR3 spans 14 residues. The V segment lost 4 bases and the J segment 2 bases; nucleotides outside the gene matches: 6. CDR1 is SGHRS and CDR2 is YFSETQ in the germline V gene. The CDR3 sequence is CASSTGTTTYEQYF. As DNA, the CDR3 is TGCGCCAGCAGCACTGGGACTACTACCTACGAGCAGTACTTC. The full variable domain, with the rest looked up from reference TRBV5-1 and TRBJ2-7, is KAGVTQTPRYLIKTRGQQVTLSCSPISGHRSVSWYQQTPGQGLQFLFEYFSETQRNKGNFPGRFSGRQFSNSRSEMNVSTLELGDSALYLCASSTGTTTYEQYFGPGTRLTVT.

The chain employs TRBV10-2 and TRBJ1-3, with D unresolved. The germline V gene encodes CDR1 WSHSY and CDR2 SAAADI. Deletions cut 7 bases from V and 5 bases from J, with 18 bases between. The CDR3 contains 15 residues. The DNA for the CDR3 is TGCGCCAGCACCCCTGATGGCCCAAGGAGAAACACCATATATTTT. Translating it yields CASTPDGPRRNTIYF.

The chain joins TRBV2 to TRBJ1-1, with D unclear. Germline V lookup: CDR1 SNHLY, CDR2 FYNNEI. Trimming took 4 bases from V and 1 from J, leaving 7 bases between them. The CDR3 runs 13 residues. CDR3 sequence (DNA): TGTGCCAGCAGTGTCTCGGAGAACACTGAAGCTTTCTTT. Translating it yields CASSVSENTEAFF.